This is a list of T cell receptor beta chains from one sample in a study of cytomegalovirus exposure and HLA in healthy donors. Measured with immunoSEQ multiplex PCR; TCRdb has only the in-frame clones, and not every one. Here the sample spans 50,000 to 70,000 clones, approximately 80% being singletons. Sample: PBMCs. Receptors were obtained from a female donor in good health and CMV-seronegative. Both conserved end residues are part of each CDR3. Each record gives: V gene, D gene, J gene, clone size, CDR3 DNA, CDR3 protein. A D gene is named only where the DNA matches it firmly. Rows give clone size only sometimes, using once, few, many, or a class for an expanded clone.

v_gene: TRBV5-1
d_gene: TRBD1
j_gene: TRBJ1-2
abundance: .
CDR3nt: TGCGCCAGCAGCTTGGCCAGGGGGCAGCCTTCCTTC
CDR3aa: CASSLARGQPSF

v_gene: TRBV18
d_gene: .
j_gene: TRBJ1-3
abundance: few
CDR3nt: TGTGCCAGCTCACCACAGAGCGTAAGGCAAGGCTCTGGAAACACCATATATTTT
CDR3aa: CASSPQSVRQGSGNTIYF

v_gene: TRBV5-6
d_gene: .
j_gene: TRBJ2-1
abundance: .
CDR3nt: TGTGCCAGCAGCCCAGATCTTATCCCCAACTACAATGAGCAGTTCTTC
CDR3aa: CASSPDLIPNYNEQFF

v_gene: TRBV7-2
d_gene: .
j_gene: TRBJ1-2
abundance: .
CDR3nt: TGTGCCAGCAGCTTACAGGGAAGCCATGGCTACACCTTC
CDR3aa: CASSLQGSHGYTF

v_gene: TRBV21-1
d_gene: .
j_gene: TRBJ1-3
abundance: .
CDR3nt: TGTGCCAGCAGCAAAGGAAAGAGCTCTGGAAACACCATATATTTT
CDR3aa: CASSKGKSSGNTIYF

v_gene: TRBV7-9
d_gene: TRBD2
j_gene: TRBJ2-1
abundance: few
CDR3nt: TGTACCCTGGGGGACTACTACAATGAGCAGTTCTTC
CDR3aa: CTLGDYYNEQFF

v_gene: TRBV30
d_gene: .
j_gene: TRBJ1-2
abundance: .
CDR3nt: TGTGCCGGAAGACAGGCCCCAGGCGGCTACACCTTC
CDR3aa: CAGRQAPGGYTF

v_gene: TRBV18
d_gene: TRBD1
j_gene: TRBJ2-1
abundance: .
CDR3nt: TGTGCCAGCTCATCTGGACAGGGAAAATACAATGAGCAGTTCTTC
CDR3aa: CASSSGQGKYNEQFF

v_gene: TRBV18
d_gene: .
j_gene: TRBJ1-2
abundance: .
CDR3nt: TGTGCCAGCTCACCCACGACAGAGAACTATGGCTACACCTTC
CDR3aa: CASSPTTENYGYTF

v_gene: TRBV28
d_gene: TRBD1
j_gene: TRBJ2-7
abundance: .
CDR3nt: TGTGCCAGCAGTCCAATCGGGACAGGGGAGTACGAGCAGTACTTC
CDR3aa: CASSPIGTGEYEQYF

v_gene: TRBV6-1
d_gene: TRBD2
j_gene: TRBJ2-3
abundance: .
CDR3nt: TGTGCCAGCAGTGAAAGGGCTTACAGTACTAGCGGGGGGCGGGCAGATACGCAGTATTTT
CDR3aa: CASSERAYSTSGGRADTQYF

v_gene: TRBV5-1
d_gene: TRBD2
j_gene: TRBJ2-5
abundance: .
CDR3nt: TGCGCCAGCAGCTTGGCCCCATCTAGCGGGGGCCCCAGGGAGACCCAGTACTTC
CDR3aa: CASSLAPSSGGPRETQYF

v_gene: TRBV5-4
d_gene: TRBD2
j_gene: TRBJ2-5
abundance: .
CDR3nt: TGTGCCAGCAGCTTGGGGTCTAGCGGGGTCCAGGGGACCCAGTACTTC
CDR3aa: CASSLGSSGVQGTQYF

v_gene: TRBV27
d_gene: .
j_gene: TRBJ1-6
abundance: .
CDR3nt: TGTGCCAGCAGTCGTTACATAGGAGGGTCACCCCTCCACTTT
CDR3aa: CASSRYIGGSPLHF

v_gene: TRBV11-3
d_gene: TRBD2
j_gene: TRBJ2-3
abundance: .
CDR3nt: TGTGCCAGCAGCGCGGGAGGGGATACGCAGTATTTT
CDR3aa: CASSAGGDTQYF

v_gene: TRBV4-3
d_gene: TRBD2
j_gene: TRBJ2-1
abundance: few
CDR3nt: TGCGCCAGCAGCCCCTCACGGACTAGCGGGAGAGTTGAGCAGTTCTTC
CDR3aa: CASSPSRTSGRVEQFF

v_gene: TRBV28
d_gene: .
j_gene: TRBJ2-1
abundance: .
CDR3nt: TGTGCCAGCAGTTTAGCAGGGGCGGATGAGCAGTTCTTC
CDR3aa: CASSLAGADEQFF

v_gene: TRBV7-8
d_gene: TRBD1
j_gene: TRBJ1-1
abundance: few
CDR3nt: TGTGCCAGCAGCACACGGACAGGTCCTTCTGAAGCTTTCTTT
CDR3aa: CASSTRTGPSEAFF

v_gene: TRBV30
d_gene: TRBD2
j_gene: TRBJ2-5
abundance: .
CDR3nt: TGTGCCTGGAGTAAAACGAGCGGGAGGAGCGGGGAGACCCAGTACTTC
CDR3aa: CAWSKTSGRSGETQYF

v_gene: TRBV19
d_gene: TRBD1
j_gene: TRBJ2-2
abundance: .
CDR3nt: TGTGCCAGTAGGAGGGACAGGAGCAGCACCGGGGAGCTGTTTTTT
CDR3aa: CASRRDRSSTGELFF

v_gene: TRBV5-1
d_gene: TRBD2
j_gene: TRBJ2-3
abundance: .
CDR3nt: TGCGCCAGCAGCTTAAAGAGGACTAGCGGGGCCTACACAGATACGCAGTATTTT
CDR3aa: CASSLKRTSGAYTDTQYF

v_gene: TRBV6-5
d_gene: .
j_gene: TRBJ1-1
abundance: .
CDR3nt: TGTGCCAGCAGTTTCCGTGAAGCTTTCTTT
CDR3aa: CASSFREAFF

v_gene: TRBV15
d_gene: .
j_gene: TRBJ2-5
abundance: .
CDR3nt: TGTGCCACCAGCGGAAGAGATAGGGCAGGGGGGCGAGAGACCCAGTACTTC
CDR3aa: CATSGRDRAGGRETQYF

v_gene: TRBV7-9
d_gene: .
j_gene: TRBJ2-7
abundance: few
CDR3nt: TGTGCCAGCAGCTTAGGGTGGAACTACGAGCAGTACTTC
CDR3aa: CASSLGWNYEQYF

v_gene: TRBV19
d_gene: .
j_gene: TRBJ2-3
abundance: .
CDR3nt: TGTGCCAGTGCTAAATTTTCCCTCGGGGCAGATACGCAGTATTTT
CDR3aa: CASAKFSLGADTQYF